Each of the 9 T cell receptor beta chains below was sequenced from the same sample in a study of blood T cell repertoires in COVID-19. This table comes from immunoSEQ multiplex PCR, and its TCRdb copy is limited to in-frame clones, with some not included. The repertoire includes 90,000 to 120,000 clones, about four fifths of them detected once, and roughly 4.1% sits in the top ten. Material for sequencing was peripheral blood. The source is a woman in her seventies with acute or convalescent COVID-19.

The chain has TRBV7-8 and TRBJ2-5, with D unclear. This CDR3 has 13 residues. V was cut by 3 bases and J by 3 bases, with 8 bases left in between. Germline values: CDR1 SGHVS, CDR2 FQNEAQ. The CDR3 loop is CASSFGSEETQYF. CDR3 nucleotides: TGTGCCAGCAGCTTCGGCAGCGAAGAGACCCAGTACTTC.

This clone was recorded only once. CDR3 DNA sequence: TGTGCCAGCAGCCAACCGGGTGGCCGAACCCTCCACTTT. Its translation: CASSQPGGRTLHF. This sequence joins TRBV9 and TRBJ1-6, with no clear D. Germline-derived CDR1 and CDR2 are SGDLS and YYNGEE. CDR3 length equals 13 residues. V lost 4 bases, J lost 14 bases, and 16 bases lay in between.

The rearrangement links TRBV19 to TRBJ2-5; 13 nucleotides align to TRBD2. CDR1 LNHDA and CDR2 SQIVND come from the germline V gene (reference sequence). The CDR3 is 16 residues long. Losses at the gene ends were 5 bases for V and 5 bases for J; bases not matched to a gene: 8. The DNA of the CDR3 is TGTGCCAGTAGTGTCGGACTAGCGGGGGTTACTGAGACCCAGTACTTC. This codes for CASSVGLAGVTETQYF.

The chain couples TRBV5-4 to TRBJ2-3; 10 bases map to TRBD2. Germline values: CDR1 SGHNT, CDR2 YYREEE (reference sequence). The CDR3 sequence is 16 residues long. V was pared by 4 bases and J by 5 bases, with 10 bases of the junction left unmatched. CDR3 in amino acids: CASSRSSGGGEDTQYF. The CDR3 DNA reads TGTGCCAGCAGCCGATCTAGCGGGGGCGGGGAAGATACGCAGTATTTT. The full variable domain, in which reference TRBV5-4 and TRBJ2-3 provide the parts outside the CDR3, is ETGVTQSPTHLIKTRGQQVTLRCSSQSGHNTVSWYQQALGQGPQFIFQYYREEENGRGNFPPRFSGLQFPNYSSELNVNALELDDSALYLCASSRSSGGGEDTQYFGPGTRLTVL.

The J gene is TRBJ2-1, the V gene TRBV29-1; no firm D call. Per the germline V gene, CDR1 is SQVTM and CDR2 is ANQGSEA. V was shortened by 3 bases and J by 0 bases, with 3 bases between the two germline ends. There are 12 residues in the CDR3. In DNA form, the CDR3 reads TGCAGCGTTGATTACTCCTACAATGAGCAGTTCTTC. It is translated as CSVDYSYNEQFF.

This clone was counted once. The CDR3 nucleotides read TGTGCCAGCAGCTTGTTTAGCGCCTATGGCTACACCTTC. It translates to CASSLFSAYGYTF. The V gene is TRBV7-2, the J gene TRBJ1-2; D remains unclear. Germline V gives CDR1 SGHTA, CDR2 FQGNSA. The V and J ends lost 3 bases and 4 bases respectively, with 9 bases between them. There are 13 residues in the CDR3.

This clone occurred a few times. V and J are TRBV13 and TRBJ2-7; D is perhaps TRBD2 (6 bases). V gave up 4 bases and J gave up 10 bases, with 17 bases separating them. From germline, CDR1 is PRHDT and CDR2 FYEKMQ (reference sequence). This CDR3 has 13 residues. The chain's CDR3 is CASSSDGGGRQYV. CDR3 DNA: TGTGCCAGCAGCTCCGACGGCGGAGGGCGCCAGTACGTC.

The rearrangement joins TRBV6-2 or TRBV6-3 to TRBJ2-7; weak D call: TRBD2 (5 bases). Trimming stripped 6 bases from V and 7 bases from J, with 13 bases between. In germline, CDR1 is MNHEY, CDR2 SVGEGT. CDR3 length: 12 amino acids. Here the CDR3 reads CASSSGSSEQYV. The CDR3 DNA follows: TGTGCCAGCAGCTCGGGGTCTTCGGAGCAGTACGTC.

The chain is built from TRBV24-1 and TRBJ2-2, with D maybe TRBD2 (5 bases). The CDR3 spans 17 residues. Germline V gene sequence: CDR1 KGHDR, CDR2 SFDVKD. Between the trimmed V and J ends, which lost 1 base and 0 bases, there was a span of 11 bases. This chain's CDR3 is CATSDFNGVTNTGELFF. The CDR3 region has the DNA TGTGCCACCAGTGATTTCAACGGGGTTACGAACACCGGGGAGCTGTTTTTT.